This is a list of T cell receptor beta chains from one sample in a study of cytomegalovirus exposure and HLA in healthy donors. Sequencing was performed with immunoSEQ multiplex PCR; in TCRdb, only in-frame clones are kept and a portion is missing. This table has about 130,000 clones, around four fifths appearing once. The material sequenced was PBMCs. The source of these receptors is a man aged 25 to 45 in good health. CDR3s include the opening cysteine and the closing phenylalanine or tryptophan. A D gene is named only where the DNA matches it firmly. The size of a clone is reported for some rows only, either as once, few or many, or as a class for expanded clones.

size,J,V,D,DNA,CDR3
NA,TRBJ2-1,TRBV28,NA,TGTGCCTCCCGACTAGGGGCATACAATGAGCAGTTCTTC,CASRLGAYNEQFF
NA,TRBJ2-3,TRBV5-4,TRBD2,TGTGCCAGCAGCTTGTGGGGGGGTAGCACAGATACGCAGTATTTT,CASSLWGGSTDTQYF
NA,TRBJ2-7,TRBV2,NA,TGTGCCAGCGCGATAAGGGGTCACGAGCAGTACTTC,CASAIRGHEQYF
once,TRBJ2-7,TRBV9,TRBD2,TGTGCCAGCAACCCTAGCGGGGTATCCTACGAGCAGTACTTC,CASNPSGVSYEQYF
once,TRBJ2-1,TRBV15,NA,TGTGCCACCAGCAGAGCCCCTGGGCTCTCTGGCAATGAGCAGTTCTTC,CATSRAPGLSGNEQFF
NA,TRBJ2-2,TRBV2,TRBD2,TGTGCCAGGAGGCAGAAGACTAGCGGAAACACCGGGGAGCTGTTTTTT,CARRQKTSGNTGELFF
NA,TRBJ2-5,TRBV9,NA,TGTGCCAGCAGCGTGGCGGGACAGCAAGAGACCCAGTACTTC,CASSVAGQQETQYF
NA,TRBJ1-5,TRBV29-1,NA,TGCAGCGTCCGCCAGAGCGGCCAGCCCCAGCATTTT,CSVRQSGQPQHF
NA,TRBJ1-3,TRBV10-3,NA,TGTGCCATCGCGGACAGCTACTCTGGAAACACCATATATTTT,CAIADSYSGNTIYF
NA,TRBJ1-2,TRBV21-1,NA,TGTGCCAGCAGCAAAGTGGGGCAGGGGCGATTTGGTTACTATGGCTACACCTTC,CASSKVGQGRFGYYGYTF
NA,TRBJ1-6,TRBV14,NA,TGTGCCAGCAGCCAGGTGAACTTAAGGACAGTTAATTCACCCCTCCACTTT,CASSQVNLRTVNSPLHF
once,TRBJ2-3,TRBV4-3,NA,TGCGCCAGCAGCCATCCGCGATATAAAGCGGAGGACCCTCCAGGAGATACGCAGTATTTT,CASSHPRYKAEDPPGDTQYF
few,TRBJ2-5,TRBV5-4,TRBD1,TGTGCCAGCAGCTCCCAGGGGGCAGAGACCCAGTACTTC,CASSSQGAETQYF
NA,TRBJ2-7,TRBV6-5,TRBD1,TGTGCCAGCAGGGGACAGGGGGCGGGCGAGCAGTACTTC,CASRGQGAGEQYF
NA,TRBJ2-7,TRBV4-1,NA,TGCGCCAGCAGCCAAGAGCCCACTATCACCTACGAGCAGTACTTC,CASSQEPTITYEQYF
once,TRBJ2-2,TRBV9,TRBD2,TGTGCCAGCAGCGTAGGGATAGCGGGGTCTTACGGGGAGCTGTTTTTT,CASSVGIAGSYGELFF
NA,TRBJ1-1,TRBV28,NA,TGTGCCAGCACCTTGGGGGGGGCGCGGACTGAAGCTTTCTTT,CASTLGGARTEAFF
once,TRBJ2-1,TRBV6-5,TRBD2,TGTGCCAGCAGTAATGGACTAGCGGTATACAATGAGCAGTTCTTC,CASSNGLAVYNEQFF
NA,TRBJ2-1,TRBV2,TRBD1,TGTGCCAGCAACAGGGGGCACAATGAGCAGTTCTTC,CASNRGHNEQFF
once,TRBJ2-3,TRBV10-3,TRBD2,TGTGCCATCAGTAATAGCGGGAGACCCACTAGCACAGATACGCAGTATTTT,CAISNSGRPTSTDTQYF
NA,TRBJ1-2,TRBV15,TRBD1,TGTGCCACCAGCAGAGAAGGACAGGGGGTCCCTAACTATGGCTACACCTTC,CATSREGQGVPNYGYTF
NA,TRBJ2-1,TRBV28,NA,TGTGCCAGCAGTTTAGGTCGGGTGCCCAACAATGAGCAGTTCTTC,CASSLGRVPNNEQFF
NA,TRBJ2-7,TRBV30,NA,TGTGCCTGGAGTAGTAACAGGCATTCCTACGAGCAGTACTTC,CAWSSNRHSYEQYF
NA,TRBJ2-5,TRBV19,NA,TGTGCCAGTAGTATAGAGGGCAGGGGAGAGACCCAGTACTTC,CASSIEGRGETQYF
once,TRBJ1-1,TRBV27,NA,TGTGCCAGCAGTTTCGACAGTTGGGACACTGAAGCTTTCTTT,CASSFDSWDTEAFF
NA,TRBJ2-7,TRBV9,NA,TGTGCCAGCAGCTCGTACAGGGCCGGAGAGCAGTACTTC,CASSSYRAGEQYF
NA,TRBJ1-6,TRBV30,NA,TGTGCCTGGGAGGTGCAGGGGAATTCACCCCTCCACTTT,CAWEVQGNSPLHF
NA,TRBJ2-3,TRBV19,TRBD2,TGTGCCAGTAGCCTTCTGGCGGGAGCGGCAGATACGCAGTATTTT,CASSLLAGAADTQYF
few,TRBJ2-7,TRBV18,NA,TGTGCCAGCTCACCACTGACTTCTACGGCCTCCCTGGAGCAGTACTTC,CASSPLTSTASLEQYF
NA,TRBJ1-5,TRBV5-6,TRBD1,TGTGCCAGCCAAGGACAGGGGAGCAATCAGCCCCAGCATTTT,CASQGQGSNQPQHF
NA,TRBJ1-5,TRBV2,TRBD1,TGTGCCAGCAGTGCCCGGACAGGGGGAAGCAATCAGCCCCAGCATTTT,CASSARTGGSNQPQHF
few,TRBJ1-2,TRBV27,NA,TGTGCCAGCAGTTTAGCGGGGTTCGGTGGCTACACCTTC,CASSLAGFGGYTF
NA,TRBJ1-3,TRBV28,NA,TGTGCCAGCAGTCAAGGACAGCTCTCTGGAAACACCATATATTTT,CASSQGQLSGNTIYF
few,TRBJ2-1,TRBV29-1,NA,TGCAGCGTTGAAAGGATGACGGGAGATGAGCAGTTCTTC,CSVERMTGDEQFF
NA,TRBJ1-1,TRBV6-1,NA,TGTGCCAGCACCCGACGGGGGGGGACTGAAGCTTTCTTT,CASTRRGGTEAFF
few,TRBJ2-2,TRBV2,TRBD2,TGTGCCAGCATCGCCGGGACTACGTCCACCGGGGAGCTGTTTTTT,CASIAGTTSTGELFF
NA,TRBJ1-4,TRBV18,TRBD1,TGTGCCAGCTCACCACCACCCGGGACAGACGAAAAACTGTTTTTT,CASSPPPGTDEKLFF
NA,TRBJ2-7,TRBV27,TRBD1,TGTGCCAGCAGTCTCCTTGGACAGGGGGTCTACGAGCAGTACTTC,CASSLLGQGVYEQYF
NA,TRBJ2-7,TRBV28,NA,TGTGCCAGCAGGCCTCGACAGACCTACGAGCAGTACTTC,CASRPRQTYEQYF
NA,TRBJ2-7,TRBV27,TRBD2,TGTGCCAGCAGTTTCCCCCCTAGCGGGAGGAAAAACTACGAGCAGTACTTC,CASSFPPSGRKNYEQYF
NA,TRBJ2-1,TRBV6-5,NA,TGTGCCAGCAGTTACGGGGGGAGCCCCCACAATGAGCAGTTCTTC,CASSYGGSPHNEQFF
few,TRBJ2-7,TRBV6-5,TRBD2,TGTGCCAGCATGAACCATGGCGGGAGCTCCTACGAGCAGTACTTC,CASMNHGGSSYEQYF
few,TRBJ2-7,TRBV7-3,TRBD2,TGTGCCAGCAGCTCCTCGGGACTAGCGGGATACGAGCAGTACTTC,CASSSSGLAGYEQYF
NA,TRBJ2-5,TRBV6-1,NA,TGTGCCAGCATGGCGGAAGAGACCCAGTACTTC,CASMAEETQYF
NA,TRBJ2-1,TRBV7-9,NA,TGTTCCAGCAGCGCCGGTAGCACTGAGCAGTTCTTC,CSSSAGSTEQFF
NA,TRBJ1-5,TRBV19,NA,TGTGCCAGTAGTATAACCCCACAGGGTATGAATCAGCCCCAGCATTTT,CASSITPQGMNQPQHF
NA,TRBJ2-5,TRBV27,TRBD2,TGTGCCACCTCCCGTGGTCTAGCGGGAGAAAAGAAGACCCAGTACTTC,CATSRGLAGEKKTQYF
NA,TRBJ1-6,TRBV11-2,TRBD1,TGTGCCAGCAGCTCGGACAGGGTTTCACCCCTCCACTTT,CASSSDRVSPLHF
NA,TRBJ2-7,TRBV7-6,TRBD2,TGTGCCAGCAGCCTCAGGGCTAGCGGACCCTACGAGCAGTACTTC,CASSLRASGPYEQYF
NA,TRBJ2-7,TRBV29-1,TRBD2,TGCAGCGTGGCTGGGGGGTTCGGCGTTAGCGGGAGGGCCTACGAGCAGTACTTC,CSVAGGFGVSGRAYEQYF
NA,TRBJ2-7,TRBV7-8,TRBD2,TGTGCCAGCAGCCCCAGGGTGGGCGGGGGCTCCTACGAGCAGTACTTC,CASSPRVGGGSYEQYF
NA,TRBJ2-1,TRBV7-8,NA,TGTGCCAGCAGCCCATATCGGGTCCCCCCTTTCTCCTACAATGAGCAGTTCTTC,CASSPYRVPPFSYNEQFF
NA,TRBJ1-2,TRBV29-1,NA,TGCAGCGTTGAGAGGGAAAATGGCTACACCTTC,CSVERENGYTF
few,TRBJ2-3,TRBV6-6,NA,TGTGCCAGCAGTTATGGGGGCAGGGAATATACGCAGTATTTT,CASSYGGREYTQYF
NA,TRBJ2-5,TRBV19,NA,TGTGCCAGTAAGGCATCAGGGGAAGAGACCCAGTACTTC,CASKASGEETQYF